This section outlines one TCR beta chain sequence together with its context. As yet, its antigen is unknown. Using immunoSEQ multiplex PCR, the repertoire was profiled, and TCRdb retains in-frame clones only, with some absent. Of approximately 60,000 clones listed, approximately 75% are singletons. Trimming cost V 7 bases and J 1 base, with 10 bases left between them. CDR1 is MNHEY, CDR2 SMNVEV, per germline (reference sequence). This CDR3 has 13 amino acids. The sample belongs to a study of radiotherapy plus CTLA-4 blockade in lung cancer. Turning to the study itself: An objective response was seen in 18% of patients, and disease control in around 33%.

Findings of the study overall: Reports state that early shifts in blood T cell clones, with interferon-beta, best predicted response. Clones derived from tumor TCRs expanded in blood after radiotherapy plus ipilimumab.

Here the sequenced sample was peripheral blood, taken from a patient treated with radiotherapy plus ipilimumab. This chain links TRBV27 with TRBJ1-2; the D is unclear. The sequence was obtained from a human donor with non-small cell lung cancer who had a complete response to radiotherapy plus ipilimumab. CDR3 region: CASKREGNYGYTF. The CDR3 DNA is TGTGCCAGCAAGAGGGAAGGTAACTATGGCTACACCTTC.